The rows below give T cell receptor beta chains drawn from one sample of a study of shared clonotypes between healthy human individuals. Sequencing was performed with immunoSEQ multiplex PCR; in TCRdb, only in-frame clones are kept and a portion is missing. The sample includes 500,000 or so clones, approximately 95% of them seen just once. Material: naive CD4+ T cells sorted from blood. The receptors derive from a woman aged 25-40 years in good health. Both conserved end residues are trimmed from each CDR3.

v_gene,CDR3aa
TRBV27,ASSGLAGDYEQY
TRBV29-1,SARTGAYEQY
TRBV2,ASARQGSSYNEQF
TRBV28,ASRADRGSGDTIY
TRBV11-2,ASSFNFGLATKEQY
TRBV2,ASSRLAGVQETQY
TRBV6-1,ASTDGTGNEKLF
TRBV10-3,AISRLAGASDTQY
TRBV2,ASSVRTSGRDEQY
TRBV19,ASSSGTSGMDTQY
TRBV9,ASSVVQGASYGYT
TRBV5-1,ASSFAGANTGELF
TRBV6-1,ASSRGMVSSYEQY
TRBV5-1,ASSLDRGDEKLF
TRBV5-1,ASSPRGENTEAF
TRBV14,ASSQDFRGKQF